The 31 T cell receptor beta chains below come from one sample, sequenced in a study of regulatory T cells in long-lasting Graves disease. Stated time point: newly diagnosed GD, antithyroid drugs for less than 3 months. Researchers made the TCR library from RNA that was extracted from PBMCs. Building of the TCR beta libraries involved iRepertoire HTBI primers and Arm-PCR of CDR3 regions. Via MiXCR, TCRdb re-called the multiplex PCR reads, giving one row per CDR3 protein. In the table there are 370,000 or so distinct CDR3 sequences, 15% to 20% of which are singletons. This same sample was also part of a study on T cells in Graves' hyperthyroidism and ophthalmopathy.

The sample here was peripheral blood mononuclear cells (PBMCs), taken at new diagnosis, from a patient treated with antithyroid drugs. These receptors were taken from a woman under 30 with Graves disease.

This clonotype has more than one count but fewer than ten. A junction end diverges from the germline sequence, so it may reflect a read error. The CDR3 sequence: CSARAFERLAYERYF. The DNA for the CDR3 is TGCAGTGCTCGAGCCTTTGAGCGACTCGCCTACGAGCGGTACTTC. The V call is TRBV20-1, the J call TRBJ2-7; no clear D gene. In germline, CDR1 is DFQATT, CDR2 SNEGSKA (reference sequence). This CDR3 has 15 amino acids.

This clonotype was observed at least ten times. V and J are TRBV5-1 and TRBJ2-5; D remains ambiguous. The CDR3 is 15 residues long. From germline, CDR1 is SGHRS and CDR2 YFSETQ. V gave up 4 bases and J gave up 0 bases, with 13 bases separating them. Written as DNA, the CDR3 is TGCGCCAGCAGCCGAGCTCCAACGTACCAAGAGACCCAGTACTTC. Its translation: CASSRAPTYQETQYF.

Points on this clonotype: The missing conserved phenylalanine or tryptophan at the end of this CDR3 makes a read error likely. The chain joins TRBV5-1 to TRBJ2-1; D is perhaps TRBD2 (5 bases). V was trimmed by 0 bases and J by 3 bases, leaving 10 bases between them. The CDR3 runs 15 residues. Germline values: CDR1 SGHRS, CDR2 YFSETQ. The CDR3 region is CASSLVASLYNEQFL. CDR3 sequence (DNA): TGCGCCAGCAGCTTGGTCGCTAGCCTCTACAATGAGCAGTTCCTC.

This clonotype was found many times. The chain couples TRBV7-3 to TRBJ2-2; no definite D call. Germline CDR1 is SGHTA and CDR2 is FQGTGA. The CDR3 runs to 13 residues. Trimming shortened V by 5 bases and J by 0 bases, and 4 bases separated the two germline ends. For the CDR3, the DNA is TGTGCCAGCAGCCGATCGAACACCGGGGAGCTGTTTTTT. Protein product: CASSRSNTGELFF. Variable domain in full (rest from reference TRBV7-3 and TRBJ2-2): GAGVSQTPSNKVTEKGKYVELRCDPISGHTALYWYRQSLGQGPEFLIYFQGTGAADDSGLPNDRFFAVRPEGSVSTLKIQRTERGDSAVYLCASSRSNTGELFFGEGSRLTVL.

This clonotype was recorded many times. The rearrangement uses TRBV10-3 and TRBJ2-2, with D hard to call. Trimming stripped 8 bases from V and 2 bases from J, with 6 bases between. Per the germline V gene, CDR1 is ENHRY and CDR2 is SYGVKD. The CDR3 contains 12 residues. The CDR3 region is CAIGENTGELFF. In nucleotides, the CDR3 is TGTGCCATCGGGGAAAACACCGGGGAGCTGTTTTTT.

With regard to this clonotype: With only one base between it and a far larger clone, this is likely a read error. This sequence joins TRBV6-2 or TRBV6-3 and TRBJ2-7; 8 bases match TRBD2. The CDR3 spans 15 residues. Germline CDR1 is MNHEY and CDR2 is SVGEGT. The ends lost 11 bases at V and 0 bases at J; junction bases unmatched: 12. CDR3 nucleotide sequence: TGTGCCGGCATCACCGGGGGGGGATACTCCTACGAGCAGTACTTC. The encoded protein is CAGITGGGYSYEQYF.

The table lists this clonotype with a few counts. The J gene is TRBJ2-1, the V gene TRBV24-1, with TRBD2 matching over 8 bases. Germline V gene sequence: CDR1 KGHDR, CDR2 SFDVKD. This CDR3 region has 16 residues. Trimming cost V 4 bases and J 4 bases; bases outside gene matches: 8. The CDR3 is CATSELAGPAYNEQFF. CDR3 nucleotides: TGTGCCACCAGTGAATTAGCGGGACCAGCTTACAATGAGCAGTTCTTC.

This clonotype came up a few times. This chain uses TRBV6-5 with TRBJ1-6; 8 positions agree with TRBD1. V lost 4 bases and J lost 9; bases outside the gene matches: 14. This CDR3 is built from 17 residues. Germline CDR1 is MNHEY and CDR2 is SVGAGI. CDR3 in DNA: TGTGCCAGCAGTTCCCTGGGGTCTTCAGGGGGCGGTTCACCCCTCCACTTT. This gives the protein CASSSLGSSGGGSPLHF.

This clonotype occurred many times. The chain is built from TRBV9 and TRBJ1-1; tentative D call: TRBD1 (6 bases). The CDR3 is 14 residues long. V shed 2 bases and J shed 1 base, with 9 bases lying between them. Germline V gives CDR1 SGDLS, CDR2 YYNGEE. DNA for the CDR3: TGTGCCAGCAGCGTCAGGGGACAGAACACTGAAGCTTTCTTT. This codes for CASSVRGQNTEAFF.

The chain uses TRBV24-1 and TRBJ2-7, with D possibly TRBD2 on 6 matching bases. There are 14 residues in the CDR3. Germline loops: CDR1 KGHDR, CDR2 SFDVKD. Trimming stripped 4 bases from V and 6 bases from J, with 15 bases between. CDR3 loop: CATSEGSGLGEQYF. CDR3 nucleotides: TGTGCCACCAGTGAGGGATCGGGACTTGGCGAGCAGTACTTC.

This clonotype was seen a single time. This may arise from a read error, as a much more abundant clone is one base away. The rearrangement joins TRBV4-1 to TRBJ2-5; 9 bases are a match to TRBD2. CDR3 size: 14 residues. Germline CDR1 and CDR2: MGHRA and YSYEKL. In nucleotides, the CDR3 is TGCGTCAGCAGCTGGCGGGGGGGGCAAGAGACCCAGTACTTC. This sequence encodes CVSSWRGGQETQYF.

This clonotype appeared a few times. The chain recombines TRBV20-1 with TRBJ2-5; D gene unclear. The CDR3 runs 11 residues. Trimming took off 5 bases at V and 4 bases at J, with 8 bases between the two ends. Germline V CDR1 and CDR2: DFQATT, SNEGSKA (reference sequence). The CDR3 nucleotides read TGCAGTGCTCCCGACCTAGAGACCCAGTACTTC. It specifies CSAPDLETQYF.

This clonotype was found many times. The V call is TRBV20-1, the J call TRBJ1-1; a weak D match, TRBD1 (5 bases). Germline values: CDR1 DFQATT, CDR2 SNEGSKA (reference sequence). This CDR3 is built from 15 residues. Trimming pared 0 bases from V and 3 bases from J, leaving 14 bases between. This CDR3 is CSARDLQGWDTEAFF. The CDR3 nucleotides are TGCAGTGCTAGAGATTTGCAGGGATGGGACACTGAAGCTTTCTTT.

This clonotype was counted only a few times. The chain employs TRBV7-9 and TRBJ1-1; D remains ambiguous. V was cut by 2 bases and J by 0 bases, with 7 bases left in between. Germline V CDR1 and CDR2: SEHNR, FQNEAQ (reference sequence). The CDR3 extends over 14 amino acids. The CDR3: CASSLSHMNTEAFF. The CDR3 DNA follows: TGTGCCAGCAGCTTAAGCCACATGAACACTGAAGCTTTCTTT.

Notes on this clonotype: A junction boundary mismatches the germline segment, possibly from a read error. V is TRBV9 and J is TRBJ1-6; a possible D gene is TRBD1 (6 bases). The CDR3 is made up of 13 amino acids. CDR1 SGDLS and CDR2 YYNGEE come from the germline V gene. The CDR3 loop is CASRSDSNSPPHF. CDR3 sequence (DNA): TGTGCCAGCAGGTCGGACAGTAATTCACCCCCCCACTTT. Using reference TRBV9 and TRBJ1-6 for the parts outside the CDR3, the full variable domain is DSGVTQTPKHLITATGQRVTLRCSPRSGDLSVYWYQQSLDQGLQFLIQYYNGEERAKGNILERFSAQQFPDLHSELNLSSLELGDSALYFCASRSDSNSPPHFGNGTRLTVT.

This clonotype was counted many times. This rearrangement joins TRBV5-6 to TRBJ2-7, with a weak D call TRBD2 (6 bases). V lost 4 bases and J lost 3, with 14 bases in between. Germline lookup yields CDR1 SGHDT and CDR2 YYEEEE. The CDR3 loop spans 14 amino acids. The chain's CDR3 is CASSAGLVIYEQYF. CDR3 DNA sequence: TGTGCCAGCAGCGCGGGACTCGTTATCTACGAGCAGTACTTC.

This clonotype came up many times. The chain couples TRBV3-1 to TRBJ2-7; 7 positions match TRBD2. The trim removed 4 bases at V and 2 bases at J, leaving 8 bases unmatched. The CDR3 spans 15 residues. Germline CDR1 is LGHDT and CDR2 is YNNKEL (reference sequence). As DNA, the CDR3 is TGTGCCAGCAGCCCCGGAGGGCTAGCGGCCTACGAGCAGTACTTC. It is translated as CASSPGGLAAYEQYF.

This clonotype was counted many times. This chain joins TRBV2 and TRBJ1-1; D is unresolved. CDR3 length equals 16 residues. Germline V CDR1 and CDR2: SNHLY, FYNNEI. Deletions cut 3 bases from V and 0 bases from J, with 14 bases between. CDR3 residues: CASSDTLTDLNTEAFF. The DNA for the CDR3 is TGTGCCAGCAGTGATACCCTAACGGATTTGAACACTGAAGCTTTCTTT.

The table lists this clonotype with a few counts. The chain carries TRBV5-4 and TRBJ1-6, with D uncertain. V was shortened by 2 bases and J by 0 bases, with 9 bases between the two germline ends. The CDR3 totals 16 residues. Germline assignment: CDR1 SGHNT and CDR2 YYREEE (reference sequence). CDR3 nucleotides: TGTGCCAGCAGCTTTGGGGTAAACTCCTATAATTCACCCCTCCACTTT. Translating gives CASSFGVNSYNSPLHF. Drawing the rest from reference TRBV5-4 and TRBJ1-6, the complete variable domain is ETGVTQSPTHLIKTRGQQVTLRCSSQSGHNTVSWYQQALGQGPQFIFQYYREEENGRGNFPPRFSGLQFPNYSSELNVNALELDDSALYLCASSFGVNSYNSPLHFGNGTRLTVT.

This clonotype was seen more than once but under ten times. The chain couples TRBV24-1 to TRBJ1-2, with D unresolved. There are 13 residues in the CDR3. Germline V gives CDR1 KGHDR, CDR2 SFDVKD. Trimming shortened V by 0 bases and J by 5 bases, and 6 bases separated the two germline ends. The CDR3 nucleotides read TGTGCCACCAGTGATTTGAATGGGTATGGCTACACCTTC. Protein product: CATSDLNGYGYTF.

The J gene is TRBJ2-6, the V gene TRBV28, with 8 positions matching TRBD1. CDR1 MDHEN and CDR2 SYDVKM come from the germline V gene. This CDR3 has 17 residues. V lost 5 bases, J lost 2 bases, and 8 bases stayed unmatched. The CDR3 is CASSARTGIAGANVLTF. CDR3 DNA sequence: TGTGCCAGCAGTGCCCGGACAGGGATCGCTGGGGCCAACGTCCTGACTTTC.

In its sample, this clonotype was seen many times. A junction boundary mismatches the germline segment, possibly from a read error. The chain employs TRBV7-7 and TRBJ2-3, with 7 bases aligning to TRBD2. CDR3 length equals 13 residues. Germline CDR1 and CDR2: SSHAT and FNYEAQ (reference sequence). CDR3 nucleotide sequence: TGCGCCAGCAGCCCCCGGGGGGCAGATACGCAGTATTTT. Encoded protein: CASSPRGADTQYF.

This clonotype was seen ten or more times. This chain connects TRBV5-5 to TRBJ1-1; no reliable D call. The germline V and J ends were trimmed by 0 bases and 7 bases, with 10 bases remaining between them. Per germline, CDR1 SGHKS and CDR2 YYEKEE (reference sequence). The CDR3 is 13 residues long. The CDR3 nucleotides are TGTGCCAGCAGCTTGGTTTCTACCGGTGAAGCTTTCTTT. The encoded protein is CASSLVSTGEAFF.

The chain has TRBV5-1 and TRBJ2-7; 11 bases fit TRBD1. CDR3 length equals 14 residues. V gave up 6 bases and J gave up 7 bases; unmatched junction bases: 9. Germline CDR1 reads SGHRS; CDR2 reads YFSETQ. The CDR3 loop reads CASTSGQGGREQYF. The CDR3 region has the DNA TGCGCCAGCACCTCGGGACAGGGGGGTCGAGAGCAGTACTTC.

There are a few counts of this clonotype. V usage is TRBV4-1 and J usage is TRBJ1-2, with 12 bases identical to TRBD1. The CDR3 length is 17 residues. The germline CDR1 and CDR2 sequences are MGHRA and YSYEKL. After removal of 5 bases from V and 4 bases from J, the junction contained 11 bases not matched to a gene. CDR3 sequence (DNA): TGCGCCAGCAGCACAACCGGGACAGGGGGCATAGGCTATGGCTACACCTTC. Its translation: CASSTTGTGGIGYGYTF.

This clonotype was seen at least ten times. The chain recombines TRBV14 with TRBJ2-7; 7 bases match TRBD1. Germline CDR1 and CDR2: SGHDN and FVKESK. Unmatched junction bases numbered 8, after V lost 6 bases and J lost 0 bases. The CDR3 spans 15 residues. The CDR3 sequence: CASRNGQVNSYEQYF. CDR3 nucleotides: TGTGCCAGCAGAAACGGACAGGTAAACTCCTACGAGCAGTACTTC.

This clonotype was detected only once. The chain has TRBV6-1 and TRBJ1-2; D is unresolved. Germline V lookup: CDR1 MNHNS, CDR2 SASEGT. This CDR3 contains 13 residues. The germline V and J ends were trimmed by 7 bases and 6 bases, with 15 bases remaining between them. CDR3 nucleotides: TGTGCCAGCATCCCCCCGGGTCTCGATGGCTACACCTTC. Protein sequence: CASIPPGLDGYTF.

This clonotype was recorded many times. The genes are TRBV20-1 and TRBJ2-3; the match to TRBD1 covers 7 bases. This CDR3 comprises 16 residues. Germline lookup yields CDR1 DFQATT and CDR2 SNEGSKA (reference sequence). Here the CDR3 DNA reads TGCAGGGCGACAGGGTTTAGACCCGAGGGCACAGATACGCAGTATTTT. The encoded protein is CRATGFRPEGTDTQYF.

This clonotype was detected ten times or more. The V and J genes are TRBV6-1 and TRBJ1-1; 9 positions agree with TRBD1. CDR1 and CDR2 (germline): MNHNS, SASEGT. The CDR3 extends over 17 amino acids. Germline trimming cut 0 bases from V and 5 bases from J; bases unmatched to any gene: 10. This CDR3 reads CASSEARTGGIRTEAFF. Written as DNA, the CDR3 is TGTGCCAGCAGTGAAGCCCGTACAGGGGGCATTAGGACTGAAGCTTTCTTT.

This clonotype was recorded many times. The chain combines TRBV20-1 with TRBJ2-3; D may be TRBD1 (5 bases). The CDR3 runs to 15 residues. Trimming took 0 bases from V and 2 from J, leaving 12 bases between them. Germline values: CDR1 DFQATT, CDR2 SNEGSKA (reference sequence). The CDR3 nucleotides read TGCAGTGCTAGAGATCCCGCCAGGGCCACAGATACGCAGTATTTT. Residues: CSARDPARATDTQYF.

The sample holds many counts of this clonotype. V and J are TRBV7-3 and TRBJ1-3; D unresolved. The length of the CDR3 is 14 residues. V was trimmed by 0 bases and J by 4 bases, leaving 7 bases between them. Germline CDR1 and CDR2: SGHTA and FQGTGA. The CDR3 is CASSLTTSGNTIYF. The CDR3 DNA follows: TGTGCCAGCAGCTTAACAACCAGCGGAAACACCATATATTTT.